This T cell receptor (beta chain) is drawn from a study of beta chain features in type 1 diabetes. At the level of the study: Investigators examined 85 million to 110 million sorted cells across all samples. Study-level points and caveats: There was a moderate but significant shortening of TCRB CDR3s in all four CD4+ subsets of Type 1 diabetes patients. Sequencing of cDNA might inflate the share of cells that strongly express TCR. Compared with healthy donors, patients appeared to share more similar naive, central memory and regulatory TCRB repertoires.

Expressed TCRB transcripts were sequenced, since all the RNA that had been isolated was reverse transcribed. Some clones are missing from TCRdb's copy, which holds only in-frame ones; the method was immunoSEQ multiplex PCR. The table shows 400,000 or so clones, with roughly 12% occurring only once. One heparinised draw, averaging about 110 mL, was taken per donor. CDR1 and CDR2 from the germline V gene are SNHLY and FYNNEI. The CDR3 loop spans 11 amino acids. V shed 7 bases and J shed 8 bases, with 11 bases lying between them. In the case of this clone: What it recognizes is unknown.

V is TRBV2 and J is TRBJ1-1; D is unclear. The TCR sequence derives from a woman under 30 with type 1 diabetes. The sample consisted of naive CD4+ T cells from blood. For the CDR3, the DNA is TGTGCCAGCACCCGACGGAGAGAAGCTTTCTTT. Translation gives CASTRRREAFF.